What follows are 6 T cell receptor beta chains derived from one specimen sequenced in a study of monozygotic twins with inflammatory bowel disease. Reanalyzing the 5' RACE reads, TCRdb keeps one entry per CDR3 protein, without DNA. This repertoire includes a few hundred thousand distinct CDR3 sequences. Sequencing was performed on blood. The receptors here all came from a human donor with ulcerative colitis or Crohn's disease, or a healthy co-twin of an affected twin (not recorded which).

The V call is TRBV15, the J call TRBJ1-3. This CDR3 is built from 12 residues. The V gene's germline CDR1 is LNHNV and CDR2 YYDKDF (reference sequence). CDR3 loop: CATSAIGNTIYF.

The chain recombines TRBV2 with TRBJ2-1; the TCRdb call, TRBD1, lacks DNA for checking. There are 11 residues in the CDR3. Germline V CDR1 and CDR2: SNHLY, FYNNEI. The CDR3: CASSEQGNQFF.

The genes are TRBV18 and TRBJ2-2. Per germline, CDR1 KGHSH and CDR2 LQKENI. The CDR3 contains 12 residues. CDR3 region: CASSPLKGELFF.

This rearrangement joins TRBV4-2 to TRBJ2-7; TCRdb's assignment of TRBD2 cannot be checked, as there is no DNA. Germline V gene sequence: CDR1 LGHNA, CDR2 YNFKEQ. CDR3 length equals 16 residues. The CDR3 spells CASSQVDSGGLYEQYF.

The CDR3 protein is CASSWDRDTEAFF. The V gene is TRBV19, the J gene TRBJ1-1; the D gene TCRdb calls, TRBD1, cannot be checked with no DNA. The CDR3 is 13 amino acids. CDR1 and CDR2 from the germline V gene are LNHDA and SQIVND (reference sequence).

The rearrangement links TRBV4-1 to TRBJ2-7; without DNA, the TCRdb call of TRBD2 cannot be checked. In germline, CDR1 is MGHRA, CDR2 YSYEKL. This CDR3 has 15 residues. The CDR3 sequence: CASSQESGYWYEQYF.